One sample yielded the 26 T cell receptor beta chains listed below, sequenced in a study of CD4 T cells in relation to SARS-CoV-2 and coronaviruses. Before the COVID-19 pandemic, during about 2010-2018, CD4+ T cells were taken from unexposed donors. CD4+ T cells were isolated from the cells after less than 13 days of culture. The protocol was immunoSEQ multiplex PCR, while the TCRdb copy is restricted to in-frame clones and leaves out a portion. The sample carries under 30,000 clones, about two thirds recorded once. No antigen has been identified for these receptors. Material: CD4+ T cells from PBMCs, cultured in vitro. The source is a human donor in good health.

The chain couples TRBV7-9 to TRBJ1-1, with D uncertain. Trimming took off 0 bases at V and 1 base at J, with 9 bases between the two ends. CDR3 length: 15 residues. The germline V gene has CDR1 SEHNR and CDR2 FQNEAQ (reference sequence). The CDR3 here is CASSLAQVENTEAFF. In DNA, the CDR3 is TGTGCCAGCAGCTTAGCGCAGGTTGAGAACACTGAAGCTTTCTTT.

The chain has TRBV11-2 and TRBJ1-4; TRBD1 agrees at 8 bases. This CDR3 has 15 residues. V gave up 5 bases and J gave up 2 bases; unmatched junction bases: 4. Germline CDR1 and CDR2: SGHAT and FQNNGV. Here the CDR3 DNA reads TGTGCCAGCAGCGCCCGACAGGGGACTAATGAAAAACTGTTTTTT. Protein product: CASSARQGTNEKLFF.

This rearrangement joins TRBV7-2 to TRBJ2-3, with 7 bases matching TRBD1. With 5 bases clipped from V and 3 bases from J, the junction kept 8 bases outside the gene matches. The CDR3 extends over 15 amino acids. Germline assignment: CDR1 SGHTA and CDR2 FQGNSA. The CDR3 reads CASSHDRVGTDTQYF. Here the CDR3 DNA reads TGTGCCAGCAGCCACGACAGGGTGGGTACAGATACGCAGTATTTT.

The chain employs TRBV5-4 and TRBJ1-3, with 9 bases that match TRBD1. The CDR3 has 17 residues. Per the germline V gene, CDR1 is SGHNT and CDR2 is YYREEE (reference sequence). Trimming took 0 bases from V and 1 from J; bases not matched to a gene: 5. The DNA for the CDR3 is TGTGCCAGCAGCTTGGGAGGACAGGGGTTTTCTGGAAACACCATATATTTT. It encodes CASSLGGQGFSGNTIYF.

The rearrangement joins TRBV7-9 to TRBJ1-1, with TRBD1 matching 9 bases. V dropped 8 bases and J dropped 4; count of bases not matched to a gene: 17. Germline CDR1 SEHNR, CDR2 FQNEAQ (reference sequence). This CDR3 spans 17 amino acids. The CDR3 bases are TGTGCCAGCCTCGGGGGACAGGGCTTAGGTGACGGCACTGAAGCTTTCTTT. Translation: CASLGGQGLGDGTEAFF.

The genes are TRBV19 and TRBJ2-7; no reliable D call. This CDR3 comprises 13 residues. CDR1 is LNHDA, CDR2 SQIVND, per germline (reference sequence). Between the trimmed V and J ends, which lost 3 bases and 2 bases, there was a span of 8 bases. CDR3 region: CASSIGQAYEQYF. CDR3 DNA: TGTGCCAGTAGTATCGGCCAGGCCTACGAGCAGTACTTC. The full variable domain, rest sourced from reference TRBV19 and TRBJ2-7, is DGGITQSPKYLFRKEGQNVTLSCEQNLNHDAMYWYRQDPGQGLRLIYYSQIVNDFQKGDIAEGYSVSREKKESFPLTVTSAQKNPTAFYLCASSIGQAYEQYFGPGTRLTVT.

The chain couples TRBV10-3 to TRBJ1-6; TRBD1 agrees at 9 bases. The CDR3 runs to 14 residues. V shed 7 bases, J shed 9 bases, and the junction held 7 bases outside the gene matches. Germline V CDR1 and CDR2: ENHRY, SYGVKD. For the CDR3, the DNA is TGTGCCATCAATACGGGACAGGGCACTTCACCCCTCCACTTT. Protein sequence: CAINTGQGTSPLHF.

This clone was counted between two and nine times. This chain uses TRBV20-1 with TRBJ2-1; 9 nucleotides match TRBD2. J gave up 10 bases and V 3 bases, and 10 bases lay outside the gene matches. The CDR3 consists of 14 residues. Germline V lookup: CDR1 DFQATT, CDR2 SNEGSKA (reference sequence). In nucleotides, the CDR3 is TGCAGTGCTAGTAGCGGGAGATCCCTAGGGGAGCAGTTCTTC. Protein sequence: CSASSGRSLGEQFF.

The table lists this clone with a few counts. The chain carries TRBV7-2 and TRBJ2-5, with TRBD2 identical over 8 bases. The CDR3 has 16 residues. With V trimmed by 1 base and J by 5 bases, 9 bases remained unmatched. CDR1 is SGHTA, CDR2 FQGNSA, per germline. The CDR3 DNA reads as TGTGCCAGCAGCTTAGTGCAACGGGGGGGCCGGGAGACCCAGTACTTC. Translation gives CASSLVQRGGRETQYF.

The chain couples TRBV12-3 or TRBV12-4 to TRBJ2-4, with D hard to call. V was clipped by 8 bases and J by 11 bases, with 19 bases between them. The CDR3 length is 13 residues. CDR3 in DNA: TGTGCCAGCTCCCGGCAGGTTGAAACCTTTCAGTACTTC. Translating gives CASSRQVETFQYF.

This clone was detected only once. This rearrangement joins TRBV29-1 to TRBJ1-1; D is ambiguous. Germline values: CDR1 SQVTM, CDR2 ANQGSEA. Trimming took off 7 bases at V and 7 bases at J, with 19 bases between the two ends. This CDR3 has 13 residues. The CDR3, as DNA: TGCAGCGCTAGCACCGGTGGCGGAGGTGAAGCTTTCTTT. Translation gives CSASTGGGGEAFF.

The gene calls are TRBV19 and TRBJ1-2; unclear D gene. Germline V CDR1 and CDR2: LNHDA, SQIVND (reference sequence). The CDR3 is 15 residues long. Trimming removed 5 bases from V and 1 base from J, with 14 bases in between. CDR3 loop: CASSLSENYNYGYTF. CDR3 DNA sequence: TGTGCCAGTAGTCTAAGCGAGAATTATAACTATGGCTACACCTTC.

A remark on this clone: Sequence at one end of the junction differs from germline and may be a read error. V and J are TRBV2 and TRBJ1-2, with 8 bases identical to TRBD1. Germline loops: CDR1 SNHLY, CDR2 FYNNEI. This CDR3 region has 12 residues. This CDR3 is CASRWDTDRENF. CDR3 nucleotides: TGTGCCAGCAGGTGGGACACGGACAGGGAAAACTTC.

The genes are TRBV7-2 and TRBJ1-3; D is ambiguous. The V gene lost 1 base and the J gene lost 2 bases, with 12 bases spanning the gap. CDR3 length: 16 amino acids. From germline, CDR1 is SGHTA and CDR2 FQGNSA. For the CDR3, the DNA is TGTGCCAGCAGCTTAGTCTTGGGTTCGACTGGAAACACCATATATTTT. It codes for CASSLVLGSTGNTIYF.

This chain joins TRBV5-4 and TRBJ2-2; D not certain. This CDR3 has 14 amino acids. V was clipped by 0 bases and J by 3 bases, with 6 bases between them. CDR1 is SGHNT, CDR2 YYREEE, per germline (reference sequence). The CDR3 region has the DNA TGTGCCAGCAGCTTGGATCTCTACACCGGGGAGCTGTTTTTT. The encoded protein is CASSLDLYTGELFF. Using reference TRBV5-4 and TRBJ2-2 for the parts outside the CDR3, the full variable domain is ETGVTQSPTHLIKTRGQQVTLRCSSQSGHNTVSWYQQALGQGPQFIFQYYREEENGRGNFPPRFSGLQFPNYSSELNVNALELDDSALYLCASSLDLYTGELFFGEGSRLTVL.

The J gene is TRBJ1-3, the V gene TRBV11-2; possibly TRBD1 for D (5 bases). Deletions cut 5 bases from V and 4 bases from J, with 12 bases between. This CDR3 is 14 amino acids long. Germline V gives CDR1 SGHAT, CDR2 FQNNGV. The DNA of the CDR3 is TGTGCCAGCAGCCCCCCGACAGTCGGAAACACCATATATTTT. It specifies CASSPPTVGNTIYF.

The chain uses TRBV5-1 and TRBJ2-7; the D gene could be TRBD1 or TRBD2 (5 bases each). With 4 bases removed from V and 6 bases from J, the gap between germline ends came to 8 bases. Germline V gives CDR1 SGHRS, CDR2 YFSETQ. The CDR3 consists of 11 residues. In DNA, the CDR3 is TGCGCCAGCAGCCAGGGAGCCGAGCAGTACTTC. Its protein product is CASSQGAEQYF.

This clone appeared a single time. The V call is TRBV4-3, the J call TRBJ2-7; 9 bases line up with TRBD2. The CDR3 runs 14 residues. The junction had 2 bases not matched to a gene; V was cut back by 5 bases and J by 0 bases. The germline gives CDR1 LGHNA, CDR2 YSLEER. CDR3 amino acids: CASSSRGGSYEQYF. The CDR3 DNA reads TGCGCCAGCAGCTCGCGGGGGGGCTCCTACGAGCAGTACTTC.

The rearrangement joins TRBV6-5 to TRBJ1-5; a weak D match, TRBD1 (5 bases). V was trimmed by 5 bases and J by 0 bases, leaving 8 bases between them. The germline V gene has CDR1 MNHEY and CDR2 SVGAGI. The CDR3 length is 14 residues. CDR3 sequence: CASSPRDSNQPQHF. The CDR3 DNA reads as TGTGCCAGCAGTCCCAGGGATAGCAATCAGCCCCAGCATTTT.

This chain connects TRBV2 to TRBJ1-2; D is perhaps TRBD1 (6 bases). This CDR3 comprises 14 residues. CDR1 and CDR2 from the germline V gene are SNHLY and FYNNEI. V lost 0 bases and J lost 4, with 9 bases in between. This chain's CDR3 is CASSEARGLYGYTF. The CDR3 bases are TGTGCCAGCAGTGAAGCCAGGGGCCTCTATGGCTACACCTTC.

The DNA of the CDR3 is TGTGCCAGCAGTTTTCAGGGGGTGTATGGTCAGCCCCAGCATTTT. Protein: CASSFQGVYGQPQHF. The chain recombines TRBV27 with TRBJ1-5; 7 bases are shared with TRBD1. J lost 6 bases, V lost 3 bases, and 8 bases had no gene match. The CDR3 extends over 15 amino acids. The germline gives CDR1 MNHEY, CDR2 SMNVEV (reference sequence).

This sequence joins TRBV3-1 (or the pseudogene TRBV3-2) and TRBJ2-3; D remains unclear. The CDR3 runs 14 residues. V dropped 1 base and J dropped 3 bases, with 8 bases sitting between them. CDR1 is LGHDT and CDR2 is YNNKEL in the germline V gene (reference sequence). Here the CDR3 reads CASSQGVATDTQYF. Here the CDR3 DNA reads TGTGCCAGCAGCCAAGGGGTAGCTACAGATACGCAGTATTTT.

The chain recombines TRBV10-2 with TRBJ2-3; 9 bases are a match to TRBD2. Germline V gene lookup returns CDR1 WSHSY and CDR2 SAAADI. The CDR3 spans 18 residues. Trimming at V came to 8 bases and at J to 2 bases, leaving 17 bases not matched to a gene. Here the CDR3 reads CASGKIARGGRITDTQYF. CDR3 sequence (DNA): TGCGCCAGCGGCAAAATCGCGCGGGGGGGCCGAATCACAGATACGCAGTATTTT.

The chain combines TRBV5-8 with TRBJ1-3; D is ambiguous. The germline gives CDR1 SGHTS, CDR2 YDEGEE. This CDR3 region has 12 residues. Trimming took 0 bases from V and 3 from J, leaving 1 base between them. CDR3 DNA sequence: TGTGCCAGCAGCTTGGGTGGAAACACCATATATTTT. Encoded protein: CASSLGGNTIYF.

This clone has just a few counts. V and J are TRBV2 and TRBJ1-2; D is undetermined. Germline V gene sequence: CDR1 SNHLY, CDR2 FYNNEI. The CDR3 sequence is 12 residues long. Trimming cost V 2 bases and J 8 bases, with 9 bases left between them. The CDR3 reads CASSELVRGYTF. CDR3 DNA: TGTGCCAGCAGTGAATTGGTAAGAGGCTACACCTTC.

The CDR3 nucleotides read TGTGCCAGCGGTAGGCTCGCCTATGGCTACACCTTC. It specifies CASGRLAYGYTF. This chain uses TRBV27 with TRBJ1-2, with D uncertain. Looked up from germline, CDR1 is MNHEY and CDR2 is SMNVEV (reference sequence). V was cut by 8 bases and J by 4 bases, with 11 bases left in between. This CDR3 region has 12 residues.